The entry that follows covers one T cell receptor beta chain sequence. Its antigen is unknown. No qualities accompany the bases; no much larger clone lies one base away. The record originates from a study of T cell repertoires in cytomegalovirus infection (dated by TCRdb to the late 2010s). Turning to the overall study: Because public TCR beta signatures pointed to carriage of CMV infection together with the matching HLA type, the HLA type of each donor mattered for the analysis.

The research as a whole found: In the ex vivo response, HLA-C-restricted CMV-specific TCR beta clonotypes were dominant, and in two of eight donors the single most frequent clonotype came from this HLA-C-restricted group. In both this cohort and an independent 352-donor cohort, the cumulative frequency of public TCR beta family members distinguished carriers of CMV infection plus the relevant HLA type.

TCRdb records Illumina HiSeq 1500 as the sequencer. The public reads were reanalyzed by TCRdb: fastp trimming at Q25, MiXCR alignment, in-frame beta chains only. Records with the same CDR3 protein are collapsed into one entry carrying the most frequent genes and DNA. The sample table holds 680,000 or so distinct CDR3 sequences, of which roughly 35% were seen once. The ten top clones hold roughly 2.8% of the sample. V lost 2 bases and J lost 13 bases; the stretch between them is 27 bases long. CDR1 and CDR2 were assigned from the germline V gene (reference sequence) as DFQATT and SNEGSKA. There are 16 amino acids in the CDR3, from cysteine to phenylalanine inclusive. Here the CDR3 DNA is all that survives: 48 bases in frame from base 1.

The V gene is TRBV20-1 and the J gene is TRBJ2-1; a tentative D match to TRBD2 spans 7 bases. The sample consisted of PBMCs. The TCR originated in a human donor in good health (CMV status not recorded). Some clones in this sample may be carry-over from other donors' samples. The CDR3 protein: CSARSAGGQDHSRQFF. The DNA sequence follows: TGCAGTGCTAGATCGGCCGGGGGGCAGGATCACTCTCGCCAGTTCTTC.